This T cell receptor (beta chain) was retrieved from a study of CD8+ T cells in alopecia areata. On this clone: The antigen is undetermined.

RNA extraction was followed by reverse transcription into cDNA, which acted as the sequencing template. Libraries were prepared by immunoSEQ multiplex PCR; TCRdb keeps only in-frame clonotypes and omits some of them. The repertoire holds 200,000 to 250,000 clones, 65% to 70% seen once, with about 1.3% in the top ten. Study findings and constraints: Clonality exceeded that of normal scalp in lesional scalp, most notably in alopecia totalis/universalis.

Trimming at V came to 4 bases and at J to 0 bases, leaving 7 bases not matched to a gene. This CDR3 contains 16 residues. Germline V gene lookup returns CDR1 SGHTA and CDR2 FQGNSA. The rearrangement links TRBV7-2 to TRBJ2-3, with 7 bases matching TRBD2. The sample here was CD4+ T cells sorted from blood, taken at week 0. The TCR was taken from a human donor with alopecia areata. CDR3 sequence: CASSSQRGPSTDTQYF. CDR3 in DNA: TGTGCCAGCAGCTCCCAGCGGGGCCCTAGCACAGATACGCAGTATTTT.